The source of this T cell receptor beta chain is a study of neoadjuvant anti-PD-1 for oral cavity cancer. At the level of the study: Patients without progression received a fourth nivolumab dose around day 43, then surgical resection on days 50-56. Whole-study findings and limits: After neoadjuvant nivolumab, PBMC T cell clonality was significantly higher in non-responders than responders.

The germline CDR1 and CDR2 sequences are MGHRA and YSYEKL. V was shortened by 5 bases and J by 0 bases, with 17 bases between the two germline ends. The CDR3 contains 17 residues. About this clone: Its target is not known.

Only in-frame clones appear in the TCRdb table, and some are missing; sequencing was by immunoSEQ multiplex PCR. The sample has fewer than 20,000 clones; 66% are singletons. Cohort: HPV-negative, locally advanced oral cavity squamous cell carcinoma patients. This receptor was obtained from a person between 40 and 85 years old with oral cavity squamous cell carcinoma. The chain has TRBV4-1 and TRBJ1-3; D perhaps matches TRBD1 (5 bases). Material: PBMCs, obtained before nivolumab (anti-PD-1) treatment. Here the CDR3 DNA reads TGCGCCAGCAGCTCGCGGGGCACCCAGATCTCTGGAAACACCATATATTTT. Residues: CASSSRGTQISGNTIYF.